The T cell receptor beta chain under discussion was sequenced for a study of patients and donors after allogeneic stem cell transplantation. TCRdb fed the RT-PCR reads into MiXCR, producing one record per CDR3 protein. The sample consists of 190,000 or so distinct CDR3 sequences, 41% of them appearing once. The material sequenced was blood, either unsorted or a sorted T cell fraction (not recorded which). This receptor was taken from a human donor who was either an allogeneic HSCT recipient or a stem cell or donor lymphocyte infusion donor (not recorded which). It is not recorded whose cells these are; they may come from a transplant donor.

CDR3 in DNA: TGTGCCAGCACCCTAGCGGCTGTCACAGATACGCAGTATTTT. As protein: CASTLAAVTDTQYF. The chain joins TRBV28 to TRBJ2-3, with TRBD2 identical over 7 bases. J lost 2 bases, V lost 7 bases, and 6 bases had no gene match. Per germline, CDR1 MDHEN and CDR2 SYDVKM. There are 14 residues in the CDR3.